This T cell receptor beta chain emerged from a study of shared clonotypes between healthy human individuals. Repertoires were generated with immunoSEQ multiplex PCR, while TCRdb's copy carries only in-frame clones and drops some. The sample has 450,000 to 500,000 clones, about 72% seen once. The CDR3 is 13 amino acids. The germline V and J ends were trimmed by 3 bases and 3 bases, with 10 bases remaining between them. Germline CDR1 is SGHRS and CDR2 is YFSETQ. The chain joins TRBV5-1 to TRBJ2-7, with D possibly matching TRBD2 (5 bases). Sequencing was done on a sample of PBMCs. The sequence came from a woman in her thirties or forties in good health. Some clones in this sample may be carry-over from other donors' samples. CDR3: CASSSGLRYEQYF. In nucleotides, the CDR3 is TGCGCCAGCAGCTCCGGACTGCGCTACGAGCAGTACTTC. Combining the CDR3 with reference TRBV5-1 and TRBJ2-7 gives the whole variable domain KAGVTQTPRYLIKTRGQQVTLSCSPISGHRSVSWYQQTPGQGLQFLFEYFSETQRNKGNFPGRFSGRQFSNSRSEMNVSTLELGDSALYLCASSSGLRYEQYFGPGTRLTVT.